The next 18 T cell receptor beta chains were all read from a single sample in a study of blood T cells in healthy people across ages (dated by TCRdb to between 2015 and 2017). Libraries were built with 5' RACE. Sequencing took place on an Illumina HiSeq 2500. A second PCR of about 7 to 12 cycles was performed with a sample-barcoded 5' primer and a J-beta primer mix. TCRdb ran its own pipeline on the public reads, namely fastp trimming at Q25 and MiXCR clone calling, and kept in-frame beta chains. Identical CDR3 proteins give one entry, which carries the most common genes and DNA. The sample table records around 580,000 distinct CDR3 sequences; 45% to 55% of these occur just once. Roughly 24% of the sample belongs to the ten largest clones. Sequences were obtained from blood. Receptors were obtained from a man at least 80 years old in good health.

This clonotype has only a few counts. The gene calls are TRBV9 and TRBJ2-3, with D perhaps TRBD1 (6 bases). CDR1 and CDR2 from the germline V gene are SGDLS and YYNGEE. The CDR3 extends over 16 amino acids. With 3 bases removed from V and 1 base from J, the gap between germline ends came to 15 bases. The chain's CDR3 is CASSDNFEGGTDTQYF. In nucleotides, the CDR3 is TGTGCCAGCAGCGATAACTTCGAGGGGGGCACAGATACGCAGTATTTT.

The gene calls are TRBV5-1 and TRBJ2-3, with TRBD2 as a possible D gene (6 bases). The V gene's germline CDR1 is SGHRS and CDR2 YFSETQ. This CDR3 comprises 15 residues. The V gene lost 5 bases and the J gene lost 3 bases, with 16 bases spanning the gap. CDR3 in amino acids: CASSRTQGGTDTQYF. CDR3 nucleotides: TGCGCCAGCAGTCGGACCCAGGGAGGAACAGATACGCAGTATTTT.

This clonotype was seen only once. The rearrangement uses TRBV7-2 and TRBJ1-2; 7 bases are shared with TRBD1. The CDR3 consists of 14 residues. Germline V gene lookup returns CDR1 SGHTA and CDR2 FQGNSA. V lost 5 bases to trimming and J lost 8 bases; unmatched junction nucleotides: 11. CDR3 sequence reads: CASSVQGGPGGYTF. The CDR3 DNA reads TGTGCCAGCAGCGTTCAGGGGGGGCCGGGAGGCTACACCTTC. Drawing the rest from reference TRBV7-2 and TRBJ1-2, the complete variable domain is GAGVSQSPSNKVTEKGKDVELRCDPISGHTALYWYRQSLGQGLEFLIYFQGNSAPDKSGLPSDRFSAERTGGSVSTLTIQRTQQEDSAVYLCASSVQGGPGGYTFGSGTRLTVV.

V usage is TRBV5-1 and J usage is TRBJ2-3; unclear D gene. The V and J ends lost 4 bases and 1 base respectively, with 16 bases between them. Germline loops: CDR1 SGHRS, CDR2 YFSETQ. The CDR3 has 16 residues. The CDR3 DNA reads TGCGCCAGCAGCCACTCCCAAGGGCTCGGCACAGATACGCAGTATTTT. Protein sequence: CASSHSQGLGTDTQYF.

The chain recombines TRBV14 with TRBJ1-6; D is unresolved. The CDR3 is 13 amino acids. The V end was cut by 2 bases, the J end by 9 bases, with 8 bases between. Germline V gene data show CDR1 as SGHDN and CDR2 as FVKESK. CDR3 coding DNA: TGTGCCAGCAGCCAATTTCAAGGTTCACCCCTCCACTTT. Protein sequence: CASSQFQGSPLHF.

The chain recombines TRBV6-6 with TRBJ2-4; maybe TRBD2 (6 bases). Trimming cost V 5 bases and J 1 base, with 15 bases left between them. Per germline, CDR1 MNHNY and CDR2 SVGAGI (reference sequence). This CDR3 spans 16 amino acids. CDR3 sequence reads: CASSPVGGTAKNIQYF. The CDR3 coding sequence is TGTGCCAGCAGTCCCGTGGGGGGTACGGCCAAAAACATTCAGTACTTC.

J is TRBJ2-1 and V is TRBV20-1; D unclear. This CDR3 contains 17 residues. The germline V gene encodes CDR1 DFQATT and CDR2 SNEGSKA (reference sequence). Trimming took off 6 bases at V and 3 bases at J, with 24 bases between the two ends. The CDR3 sequence: CSARSALASKGYNEQFF. CDR3 bases: TGCAGTGCCAGGAGTGCGCTGGCGTCCAAGGGCTACAATGAGCAGTTCTTC.

This clonotype was detected many times. The chain couples TRBV6-6 to TRBJ2-3; D may be TRBD2 (7 bases). Germline V gene sequence: CDR1 MNHNY, CDR2 SVGAGI (reference sequence). The CDR3 contains 17 residues. V was trimmed by 5 bases and J by 1 base, leaving 19 bases between them. CDR3 loop: CASSTGMAGVGTDTQYF. CDR3 coding DNA: TGTGCCAGCAGTACAGGGATGGCGGGAGTAGGCACAGATACGCAGTATTTT.

The sample holds a few counts of this clonotype. The rearrangement links TRBV7-8 to TRBJ1-2; maybe TRBD1 (6 bases). This CDR3 is built from 15 residues. V lost 5 bases, J lost 2 bases, and 15 bases lay in between. Germline CDR1 is SGHVS and CDR2 is FQNEAQ. CDR3 in DNA: TGTGCCAGCAGCCCCCAGGGGATGGGCAACTATGGCTACACCTTC. This gives the protein CASSPQGMGNYGYTF.

This chain connects TRBV6-6 to TRBJ2-5, with a weak D call TRBD1 (7 bases). Trimming pared 2 bases from V and 3 bases from J, leaving 13 bases between. The germline gives CDR1 MNHNY, CDR2 SVGAGI (reference sequence). CDR3 size: 15 residues. CDR3 sequence: CASSYTGDSKETQYF. The CDR3 DNA reads as TGTGCCAGCAGTTACACGGGGGACAGCAAAGAGACCCAGTACTTC.

The CDR3 region is CASRRTSASYNEQFF. The CDR3 nucleotides are TGTGCCAGCAGAAGGACTAGCGCCTCCTACAATGAGCAGTTCTTC. The genes are TRBV2 and TRBJ2-1; 9 bases map to TRBD2. V was clipped by 6 bases and J by 0 bases; unmatched bases: 3. This CDR3 is built from 15 residues. Per germline, CDR1 SNHLY and CDR2 FYNNEI. The full variable domain, in which reference TRBV2 and TRBJ2-1 provide the parts outside the CDR3, is EPEVTQTPSHQVTQMGQEVILRCVPISNHLYFYWYRQILGQKVEFLVSFYNNEISEKSEIFDDQFSVERPDGSNFTLKIRSTKLEDSAMYFCASRRTSASYNEQFFGPGTRLTVL.

This clonotype turned up a few times. The V call is TRBV29-1, the J call TRBJ2-7; 8 bases align to TRBD2. Per germline, CDR1 SQVTM and CDR2 ANQGSEA. The CDR3 is made up of 14 amino acids. Losses at the gene ends were 2 bases for V and 2 bases for J; bases not matched to a gene: 5. Written as DNA, the CDR3 is TGCAGCGTTGAACCAGCGGGAGCCCCCTACGAGCAGTACTTC. Its translation is CSVEPAGAPYEQYF.

This clonotype was counted at least ten times. V gene TRBV6-5 combines with J gene TRBJ2-5; 7 bases match TRBD2. The length of the CDR3 is 15 residues. Trimming cost V 7 bases and J 5 bases; bases outside gene matches: 13. Germline V gene data show CDR1 as MNHEY and CDR2 as SVGAGI. The CDR3 loop reads CASTHPASGTETQYF. As DNA, the CDR3 is TGTGCCAGCACCCACCCCGCGAGCGGGACGGAGACCCAGTACTTC.

This chain joins TRBV20-1 and TRBJ1-1; perhaps TRBD1 as D (6 bases). The CDR3 has 15 residues. Looked up from germline, CDR1 is DFQATT and CDR2 is SNEGSKA (reference sequence). The CDR3 nucleotides read TGCAATGTAGGGGGAACACGATGGGAGAGCACTGAAGCTTTCTTT. It translates to CNVGGTRWESTEAFF.

The chain is built from TRBV5-5 and TRBJ1-2, with D possibly being TRBD1 (6 bases). V lost 4 bases to trimming and J lost 5 bases, with 18 bases between them. CDR1 and CDR2 (germline): SGHKS, YYEKEE (reference sequence). CDR3 length: 15 amino acids. In nucleotides, the CDR3 is TGTGCCAGCAGCGCACCCGGGACACCAACGTATGGCTACACCTTC. This translates into CASSAPGTPTYGYTF.

The V and J genes are TRBV5-1 and TRBJ2-5; the D call may be TRBD1 or TRBD2 (5 bases each). The CDR3 covers 15 residues. CDR1 SGHRS and CDR2 YFSETQ come from the germline V gene. V was pared by 7 bases and J by 1 base, with 17 bases between. CDR3 region: CASFIGTTSQETQYF. CDR3 bases: TGCGCCAGCTTCATCGGGACCACGTCCCAAGAGACCCAGTACTTC. Based on the CDR3 plus reference TRBV5-1 and TRBJ2-5, the full variable domain is KAGVTQTPRYLIKTRGQQVTLSCSPISGHRSVSWYQQTPGQGLQFLFEYFSETQRNKGNFPGRFSGRQFSNSRSEMNVSTLELGDSALYLCASFIGTTSQETQYFGPGTRLLVL.

This clonotype was seen more than once but under ten times. This chain uses TRBV4-1 with TRBJ1-1; D not certain. The length of the CDR3 is 17 residues. The V end lost 4 bases, the J end lost 1 base, and 19 bases lay between the germline ends. CDR1 and CDR2 from the germline V gene are MGHRA and YSYEKL. Here the CDR3 DNA reads TGCGCCAGCAGCCCAGACCGGGAGGTCAGAAAGAACACTGAAGCTTTCTTT. Protein product: CASSPDREVRKNTEAFF.

The chain couples TRBV6-2 or TRBV6-3 to TRBJ2-1; the D gene is possibly TRBD1 (6 bases). The CDR3 length is 14 residues. CDR1 is MNHEY, CDR2 SVGEGT, per germline. V dropped 6 bases and J dropped 4 bases, with 13 bases sitting between them. Here the CDR3 DNA reads TGTGCCAGCAGCTGGGGGACATGGTACAATGAGCAGTTCTTC. Translating it yields CASSWGTWYNEQFF.